Each of the 10 T cell receptor beta chains below was sequenced from the same sample in a study of metastatic and nonmetastatic thyroid tumors. With MiXCR, TCRdb called clones anew from the PCR reads. The sample lists approximately 10,000 clones, roughly 30% seen once, with 20% to 25% in the top ten. Thyroid surgery had not been preceded by any treatment in any patient. The sample consisted of adjacent normal tissue. These TCRs come from a male donor with papillary thyroid cancer or a benign thyroid nodule (not recorded which). Some clones in this sample may be carry-over from other donors' samples.

The CDR3 DNA follows: TGTGCCAGCAGCTTCGAAGCGGCTTCCTACAATGAGCAGTTCTTC. Protein sequence: CASSFEAASYNEQFF. This rearrangement joins TRBV11-2 to TRBJ2-1; possibly TRBD2 for D (5 bases). The germline V and J ends were trimmed by 3 bases and 1 base, with 10 bases remaining between them. Per the germline V gene, CDR1 is SGHAT and CDR2 is FQNNGV. The CDR3 sequence is 15 residues long.

This clone appeared a few times. The chain couples TRBV6-6 to TRBJ1-1; D remains ambiguous. The CDR3 loop spans 16 amino acids. The ends were cut back, 1 base at V and 1 base at J, with 13 bases in the middle. The germline gives CDR1 MNHNY, CDR2 SVGAGI (reference sequence). CDR3 sequence reads: CASSYYWTGKNTEAFF. CDR3 sequence (DNA): TGTGCCAGCAGTTACTACTGGACGGGAAAGAACACTGAAGCTTTCTTT.

The chain couples TRBV5-1 to TRBJ1-4; D unresolved. The CDR3 sequence is 17 residues long. Germline loops: CDR1 SGHRS, CDR2 YFSETQ. Trimming took 2 bases from V and 0 from J, leaving 14 bases between them. CDR3 protein: CASSLVGNDATNEKLFF. The DNA for the CDR3 is TGCGCCAGCAGCTTAGTAGGGAATGACGCAACTAATGAAAAACTGTTTTTT.

This clone was observed a few times. The chain uses TRBV28 and TRBJ1-2; weak D call: TRBD1 (5 bases). Germline values: CDR1 MDHEN, CDR2 SYDVKM. There are 12 residues in the CDR3. V was pared by 7 bases and J by 7 bases, with 13 bases between. CDR3 sequence: CASNSGDAGYTF. In DNA form, the CDR3 reads TGTGCCAGCAACTCGGGGGACGCTGGCTACACCTTC.

V and J are TRBV5-1 and TRBJ1-5; D gene uncertain. In germline, CDR1 is SGHRS, CDR2 YFSETQ. V gave up 0 bases and J gave up 7 bases, with 8 bases separating them. This CDR3 contains 13 residues. The CDR3 sequence is CASSLGPIQPQHF. Written as DNA, the CDR3 is TGCGCCAGCAGCTTGGGCCCGATCCAGCCCCAGCATTTT.

This clone was detected only a few times. The chain links TRBV2 to TRBJ1-2; 11 nucleotides line up with TRBD1. The length of the CDR3 is 15 residues. The trim removed 6 bases at V and 4 bases at J, leaving 7 bases unmatched. The germline gives CDR1 SNHLY, CDR2 FYNNEI. CDR3 nucleotides: TGTGCCAGCAGCGGACAGGGGGCGCAAGCCTATGGCTACACCTTC. Its translation is CASSGQGAQAYGYTF.

This clone is medium-sized within its sample. The V gene is TRBV19, the J gene TRBJ1-5, with D maybe TRBD1 (5 bases). From germline, CDR1 is LNHDA and CDR2 SQIVND (reference sequence). The CDR3 covers 13 residues. Trimming took off 11 bases at V and 3 bases at J, with 14 bases between the two ends. The CDR3 DNA reads TGTGCCTCCGGGTGGGGGAACAATCAGCCCCAGCATTTT. This gives the protein CASGWGNNQPQHF. Drawing the rest from reference TRBV19 and TRBJ1-5, the complete variable domain is DGGITQSPKYLFRKEGQNVTLSCEQNLNHDAMYWYRQDPGQGLRLIYYSQIVNDFQKGDIAEGYSVSREKKESFPLTVTSAQKNPTAFYLCASGWGNNQPQHFGDGTRLSIL.

This clone is medium-sized (0.01 to 0.1%) within its sample. Distinct nucleotide sequences in the sample also encode this CDR3. The chain uses TRBV28 and TRBJ1-2, with D possibly matching TRBD1 (5 bases). The CDR3 is 15 residues long. The germline V gene encodes CDR1 MDHEN and CDR2 SYDVKM. Trimming left V 5 bases short and J 2 bases short, with 15 bases between. Here the CDR3 reads CASSPGTEPNYGYTF. The CDR3 DNA is TGTGCCAGCAGTCCCGGGACGGAGCCAAACTATGGCTACACCTTC.

V gene TRBV27 combines with J gene TRBJ2-2, with 12 positions matching TRBD2. Germline assignment: CDR1 MNHEY and CDR2 SMNVEV (reference sequence). J gave up 5 bases and V 5 bases, and 9 bases lay outside the gene matches. There are 17 residues in the CDR3. The CDR3 sequence is CASSQTSGGVTTGELFF. CDR3 DNA: TGTGCCAGCAGTCAGACTAGCGGGGGAGTAACAACCGGGGAGCTGTTTTTT.

By its share, this clone is medium-sized (0.01 to 0.1%). The rearrangement links TRBV6-4 to TRBJ2-1; 9 positions match TRBD2. In germline, CDR1 is MRHNA, CDR2 SNTAGT. This CDR3 spans 16 amino acids. V shed 5 bases, J shed 3 bases, and the junction held 8 bases outside the gene matches. The CDR3 here is CASSKEAGGFYNEQFF. CDR3 nucleotide sequence: TGTGCCAGCAGTAAGGAGGCGGGGGGGTTCTACAATGAGCAGTTCTTC.